A single sample is the source of the 26 T cell receptor beta chains below, sequenced in a study of cytomegalovirus exposure and HLA in healthy donors. Both 60 Vbeta primers and 13 Jbeta primers went into the PCR. The data were produced by immunoSEQ multiplex PCR, yet TCRdb's version contains in-frame clones alone and is incomplete. The sample includes about 110,000 clones, 79% seen only once; the top ten take about 3.1%. Sequenced input: PBMCs. The receptors here all came from a woman aged 40 to 50 in good health and CMV-seronegative.

This clone was recorded a few times. V gene TRBV4-1 combines with J gene TRBJ2-7, with TRBD2 as a possible D gene (5 bases). This CDR3 contains 15 residues. CDR1 and CDR2 from the germline V gene are MGHRA and YSYEKL. Trimming pared 1 base from V and 1 base from J, leaving 11 bases between. The CDR3 DNA follows: TGCGCCAGCAGCCAAGTAGCCAGCGGATCCTACGAGCAGTACTTC. As protein: CASSQVASGSYEQYF.

The V gene is TRBV28, the J gene TRBJ2-3; 8 bases align to TRBD2. The CDR3 has 17 amino acids. Germline V gene sequence: CDR1 MDHEN, CDR2 SYDVKM. V was pared by 1 base and J by 5 bases, with 11 bases of the junction left unmatched. CDR3 in DNA: TGTGCCAGCAGTTTATCTTTCCGGGGGGGCCAGGTAGATACGCAGTATTTT. It yields the protein CASSLSFRGGQVDTQYF.

The table lists this clone with a few counts. The chain combines TRBV30 with TRBJ1-1; D gene uncertain. CDR1 is GTSNPN, CDR2 SVGIG, per germline (reference sequence). This CDR3 is 14 amino acids long. With 0 bases removed from V and 6 bases from J, the gap between germline ends came to 14 bases. The CDR3 DNA sequence: TGTGCCTGGAGTGTACTGAGCTCAGCGGCTGAAGCTTTCTTT. It encodes CAWSVLSSAAEAFF.

The chain combines TRBV18 with TRBJ2-5; 10 nucleotides align to TRBD2. In germline, CDR1 is KGHSH, CDR2 LQKENI. There are 15 residues in the CDR3. V was clipped by 2 bases and J by 3 bases; unmatched bases: 3. Here the CDR3 DNA reads TGTGCCAGCTCACCAGAAGCGGGAGGGGAAGAGACCCAGTACTTC. Its protein product is CASSPEAGGEETQYF.

The V gene is TRBV4-1, the J gene TRBJ1-6, with a possible D match to TRBD1 (5 bases). This CDR3 comprises 16 residues. Per germline, CDR1 MGHRA and CDR2 YSYEKL. V dropped 4 bases and J dropped 9 bases, with 19 bases sitting between them. The CDR3 protein is CASSPLQRGGGSPLHF. In DNA, the CDR3 is TGCGCCAGCAGCCCCTTACAACGGGGGGGTGGTTCACCCCTCCACTTT.

The rearrangement links TRBV5-1 to TRBJ1-4, with a possible D match to TRBD1 (5 bases). The CDR3 has 14 amino acids. The V gene lost 0 bases and the J gene lost 4 bases, with 7 bases spanning the gap. Germline CDR1 SGHRS, CDR2 YFSETQ. The CDR3 sequence is CASSLGRGNEKLFF. The CDR3 DNA reads TGCGCCAGCAGCTTGGGTAGGGGTAATGAAAAACTGTTTTTT.

The J gene is TRBJ2-1, the V gene TRBV5-1; 14 bases are shared with TRBD2. Germline-derived CDR1 and CDR2 are SGHRS and YFSETQ. The CDR3 has 15 residues. V shed 4 bases, J shed 10 bases, and the junction held 7 bases outside the gene matches. DNA of the CDR3: TGCGCCAGCAGCCCAGGGACTAGCGGGGGACAGGAGCAGTTCTTC. Translation: CASSPGTSGGQEQFF.

The chain uses TRBV28 and TRBJ2-1; 8 bases match TRBD2. Germline lookup yields CDR1 MDHEN and CDR2 SYDVKM. Losses at the gene ends were 3 bases for V and 6 bases for J; bases not matched to a gene: 7. There are 15 residues in the CDR3. Written as DNA, the CDR3 is TGTGCCAGCAGTTTGGAGCGGGAGATTTTCAATGAGCAGTTCTTC. Translated: CASSLEREIFNEQFF.

The chain combines TRBV18 with TRBJ1-1; tentatively, D is TRBD1 (6 bases). This CDR3 has 13 amino acids. Per the germline V gene, CDR1 is KGHSH and CDR2 is LQKENI. Trimming removed 6 bases at V and 1 base at J, with 9 bases between. The CDR3 spells CASSRGANTEAFF. The CDR3 DNA reads TGTGCCAGCTCCCGGGGGGCGAACACTGAAGCTTTCTTT.

The chain carries TRBV5-6 and TRBJ2-5; D is possibly TRBD1 (5 bases). Judging by the DNA end, TRBJ2-7 fits better; the J call may be wrong. The germline CDR1 and CDR2 sequences are SGHDT and YYEEEE. The CDR3 loop spans 15 amino acids. CDR3 residues: CASSLEKGSTYEQYF. The CDR3 DNA reads as TGTGCCAGCAGCTTAGAGAAGGGGTCCACCTACGAGCAGTACTTC.

The chain employs TRBV18 and TRBJ1-2; TRBD1 might be the D (6 bases). Trimming left V 3 bases short and J 6 bases short, with 14 bases between. The CDR3 has 14 residues. Germline-derived CDR1 and CDR2 are KGHSH and LQKENI. The CDR3 here is CASSPRGGGDGYTF. In nucleotides, the CDR3 is TGTGCCAGCTCACCTCGTGGAGGGGGGGATGGCTACACCTTC.

This chain joins TRBV5-1 and TRBJ2-7; TRBD2 matches at 13 bases. The germline CDR1 and CDR2 sequences are SGHRS and YFSETQ. Trimming cost V 4 bases and J 0 bases; bases outside gene matches: 4. The CDR3 runs 16 residues. The CDR3: CASSPWTSGSSYEQYF. In DNA, the CDR3 is TGCGCCAGCAGCCCTTGGACTAGCGGGAGCTCCTACGAGCAGTACTTC.

V gene TRBV7-6 combines with J gene TRBJ2-5; the D is unclear. This CDR3 has 13 residues. The germline V gene has CDR1 SGHVS and CDR2 FNYEAQ. The germline V and J ends were trimmed by 2 bases and 2 bases, with 6 bases remaining between them. As DNA, the CDR3 is TGTGCCAGCAGCTTATCGCAGCAAGAGACCCAGTACTTC. Translated, it gives CASSLSQQETQYF.

V gene TRBV5-1 combines with J gene TRBJ2-1; 7 nucleotides align to TRBD1. Germline V gene sequence: CDR1 SGHRS, CDR2 YFSETQ. The CDR3 sequence is 14 residues long. V lost 2 bases and J lost 8; bases outside the gene matches: 7. The CDR3 region has the DNA TGCGCCAGCAGCTTCGGACAGGACGAGGATGAGCAGTTCTTC. Residues: CASSFGQDEDEQFF.

A note on this clone: Other DNA sequences from this sample encode an identical CDR3 as well. This chain links TRBV6-1 with TRBJ2-7; D possibly corresponds to TRBD1 (5 bases). The CDR3 has 11 amino acids. V shed 4 bases and J shed 4 bases, with 5 bases lying between them. Germline CDR1 is MNHNS and CDR2 is SASEGT. As DNA, the CDR3 is TGTGCCAGCAGTGGGACATACGAGCAGTACTTC. Protein: CASSGTYEQYF.

This clone was picked up a small number of times. The chain links TRBV10-2 to TRBJ1-1; no clear D. Germline CDR1 is WSHSY and CDR2 is SAAADI. The CDR3 runs 14 residues. Trimming pared 6 bases from V and 0 bases from J, leaving 11 bases between. The CDR3 coding sequence is TGCGCCAGCAGACCGAGGGCCATGAACACTGAAGCTTTCTTT. Translated: CASRPRAMNTEAFF.

V is TRBV28 and J is TRBJ1-4; possibly TRBD1 for D (5 bases). The CDR3 covers 17 residues. Trimming stripped 4 bases from V and 2 bases from J, with 17 bases between. Germline CDR1 MDHEN, CDR2 SYDVKM. In nucleotides, the CDR3 is TGTGCCAGCAGTTACCGTGGTGGCGGGGGGACTAATGAAAAACTGTTTTTT. This gives the protein CASSYRGGGGTNEKLFF.

The rearrangement joins TRBV5-8 to TRBJ2-7; D unresolved. Germline V gene data show CDR1 as SGHTS and CDR2 as YDEGEE. V lost 1 base, J lost 2 bases, and 7 bases lay in between. This CDR3 spans 13 amino acids. The CDR3 coding sequence is TGTGCCAGCAGCTTGCAGGTAACCTACGAGCAGTACTTC. Its protein product is CASSLQVTYEQYF.

The rearrangement links TRBV30 to TRBJ1-2, with D uncertain. The V gene lost 4 bases and the J gene lost 1 base, with 7 bases spanning the gap. The CDR3 is 12 residues long. CDR1 is GTSNPN and CDR2 is SVGIG in the germline V gene (reference sequence). The CDR3 DNA sequence: TGTGCCTGGACCGGGAATAACTATGGCTACACCTTC. This sequence encodes CAWTGNNYGYTF.

The chain couples TRBV25-1 to TRBJ1-2, with 7 bases that match TRBD1. V was pared by 4 bases and J by 4 bases, with 3 bases of the junction left unmatched. From germline, CDR1 is MGHDK and CDR2 SYGVNS. This CDR3 has 13 residues. The CDR3 region is CASSVGQFYGYTF. The CDR3 region has the DNA TGTGCCAGCAGTGTGGGACAGTTCTATGGCTACACCTTC.

This chain joins TRBV5-4 and TRBJ2-7, with D possibly TRBD1 on 5 matching bases. The germline CDR1 and CDR2 sequences are SGHNT and YYREEE (reference sequence). The CDR3 is 13 amino acids. The V end lost 4 bases, the J end lost 0 bases, and 8 bases lay between the germline ends. The CDR3 region has the DNA TGTGCCAGCAGCCCGACAGACTCCTACGAGCAGTACTTC. It yields the protein CASSPTDSYEQYF.

The chain combines TRBV10-3 with TRBJ2-3; TRBD2 is a possible D gene (6 bases). CDR3 length: 13 amino acids. V was shortened by 3 bases and J by 4 bases, with 8 bases between the two germline ends. Germline V gene data show CDR1 as ENHRY and CDR2 as SYGVKD. Here the CDR3 reads CAISERDSDTQYF. As DNA, the CDR3 is TGTGCCATCAGTGAACGGGACTCAGATACGCAGTATTTT.

V and J are TRBV14 and TRBJ2-7; TRBD1 aligns across 7 bases. The V and J ends lost 2 bases and 5 bases, in that order; junction bases with no gene match: 3. There are 13 residues in the CDR3. Germline assignment: CDR1 SGHDN and CDR2 FVKESK. The CDR3 spells CASSQLGQDEQYF. CDR3 coding DNA: TGTGCCAGCAGCCAACTAGGACAGGACGAGCAGTACTTC.

The genes are TRBV7-2 and TRBJ2-5; possible D gene TRBD2, 6 bases. Trimming cost V 5 bases and J 5 bases, with 18 bases left between them. Germline values: CDR1 SGHTA, CDR2 FQGNSA. The CDR3 consists of 15 residues. The CDR3 is CASSPTGAGGETQYF. The CDR3 coding sequence is TGTGCCAGCAGCCCCACGGGAGCGGGTGGGGAGACCCAGTACTTC.

This chain joins TRBV4-2 and TRBJ2-7; 11 nucleotides align to TRBD2. The CDR3 contains 17 residues. CDR1 is LGHNA and CDR2 is YNFKEQ in the germline V gene. The junction had 9 bases not matched to a gene; V was cut back by 2 bases and J by 3 bases. CDR3: CASSQTRRTSGLYEQYF. The CDR3 bases are TGTGCCAGCAGCCAAACCCGGAGGACTAGCGGGCTCTACGAGCAGTACTTC.

In nucleotides, the CDR3 is TGTGCCATCAGTGAGACAGCCTATGGCTACACCTTC. Residues: CAISETAYGYTF. The gene calls are TRBV10-3 and TRBJ1-2; no firm D call. This CDR3 spans 12 amino acids. Germline V CDR1 and CDR2: ENHRY, SYGVKD. Trimming stripped 2 bases from V and 4 bases from J, with 5 bases between.